The present T cell receptor beta chain was sequenced within a study of T-cell reconstitution after alpha-beta-depleted transplantation in children (dated by TCRdb to about 2016). Context from the whole study: Using TCR repertoire profiling, the study followed T-cell immune reconstitution in a quantitative way in children after TCRalphabeta/CD19-depleted allogeneic hematopoietic cell transplantation.

The method was PCR. Sequencing relied on an Illumina HiSeq 2500. To normalize quantification of the TCRbeta repertoire, the TCR libraries were built with molecular barcoding that relied on unique molecular identifiers. TCRdb itself trimmed the public reads at Q25 with fastp, ran MiXCR and retained productive beta chains. Records with the same CDR3 protein are collapsed into one entry carrying the most frequent genes and DNA. In this sample the table shows approximately 630,000 distinct CDR3 sequences, around 13% of which occur a single time. The ten largest account for approximately 0.8% of the sample. The sample's treatment or condition label, in plain terms: allogeneic hematopoietic cell transplantation with graft depleted of TCRalphabeta T cells and CD19 B cells. Transplant recipients were children who received TCRalphabeta/CD19-depleted allogeneic hematopoietic cell grafts. Results and caveats for the whole study, not just this receptor: In some patients, the high TCRbeta diversity seen at day 60 was put down to recipient T cells and intrathymic progenitors that had survived conditioning. Over subsequent months, a decline in hyperexpanded clone frequencies was noted, and after one year, T-cell counts and TCRbeta diversity were mostly ascribed to newly produced T cells. The apparently early alphabetaT-cell count recovery about two months after transplant was reportedly dependent on only several hundred rapidly expanded clones derived from non-depleted graft cells.

In the case of this clonotype: Its recognized antigen is unknown. Being one base from a much bigger clone, this may be a read error.

The receptor was isolated from a girl aged 2 to 9 with congenital amegakaryocytic thrombocytopenia, due to receive a stem cell transplant. Sequenced here: PBMCs, sampled before TCRalphabeta/CD19-depleted stem cell transplant.

The CDR3 reads as follows: CASSKVVRTGNTIYF. The base sequence is TGCGCCAGCAGCAAGGTCGTCCGGACTGGAAACACCATATATTTT. Recombination connected TRBV5-1 to TRBJ1-3, with the D gene not clear enough to name. Counted from cysteine to phenylalanine, this CDR3 has 15 amino acids. Only the CDR3 portion is preserved as DNA: 45 bases, with reading frame beginning at the first base. Trimming takes 4 bases from V and 2 bases from J, and the germline ends sit 13 bases apart. The germline V gene gives CDR1 as SGHRS and CDR2 as YFSETQ.